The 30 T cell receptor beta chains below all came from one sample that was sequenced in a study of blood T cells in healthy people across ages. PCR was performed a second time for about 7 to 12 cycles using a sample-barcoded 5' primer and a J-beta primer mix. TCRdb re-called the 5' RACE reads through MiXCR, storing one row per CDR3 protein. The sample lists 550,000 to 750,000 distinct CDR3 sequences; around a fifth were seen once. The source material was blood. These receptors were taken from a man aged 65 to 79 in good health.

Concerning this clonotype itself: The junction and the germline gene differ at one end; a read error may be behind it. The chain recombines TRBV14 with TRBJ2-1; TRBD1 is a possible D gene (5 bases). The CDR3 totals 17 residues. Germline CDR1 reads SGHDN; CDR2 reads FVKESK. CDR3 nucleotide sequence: TGTGCCGGCAGCCAAGGGTTCGGGCAGGGTTCCTACAATGAGCAGTTCTTC. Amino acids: CAGSQGFGQGSYNEQFF.

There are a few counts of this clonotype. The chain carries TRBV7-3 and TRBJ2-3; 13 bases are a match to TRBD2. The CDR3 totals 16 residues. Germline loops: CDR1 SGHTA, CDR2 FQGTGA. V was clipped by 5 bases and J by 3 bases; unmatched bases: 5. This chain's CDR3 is CASSLLAGGPTDTQYF. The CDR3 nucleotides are TGTGCCAGCAGCCTACTAGCGGGAGGGCCGACAGATACGCAGTATTTT.

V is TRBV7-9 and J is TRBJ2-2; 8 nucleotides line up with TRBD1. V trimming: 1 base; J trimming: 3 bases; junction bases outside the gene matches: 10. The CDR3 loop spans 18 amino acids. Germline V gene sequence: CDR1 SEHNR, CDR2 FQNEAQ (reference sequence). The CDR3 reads CASSLGSPRQGYTGELFF. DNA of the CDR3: TGTGCCAGCAGCTTAGGATCTCCCCGACAGGGGTACACCGGGGAGCTGTTTTTT.

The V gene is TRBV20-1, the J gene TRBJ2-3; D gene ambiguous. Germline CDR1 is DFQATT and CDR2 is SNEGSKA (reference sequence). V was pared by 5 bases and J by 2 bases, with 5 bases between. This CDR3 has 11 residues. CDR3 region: CSAGPTDTQYF. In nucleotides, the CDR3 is TGCAGTGCTGGGCCCACAGATACGCAGTATTTT.

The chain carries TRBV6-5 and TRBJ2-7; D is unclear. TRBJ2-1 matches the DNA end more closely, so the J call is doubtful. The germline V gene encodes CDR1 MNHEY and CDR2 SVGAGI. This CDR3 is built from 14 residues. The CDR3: CASSYLQLGNEQFF. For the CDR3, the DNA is TGTGCCAGCAGTTATCTCCAGTTGGGTAATGAGCAGTTCTTC.

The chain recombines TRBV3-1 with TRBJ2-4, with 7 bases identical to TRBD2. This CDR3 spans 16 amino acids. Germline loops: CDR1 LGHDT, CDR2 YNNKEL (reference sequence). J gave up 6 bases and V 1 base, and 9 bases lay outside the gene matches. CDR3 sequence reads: CASSQGPGGLLNIQYF. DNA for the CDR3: TGTGCCAGCAGCCAAGGCCCCGGGGGGTTGTTAAACATTCAGTACTTC.

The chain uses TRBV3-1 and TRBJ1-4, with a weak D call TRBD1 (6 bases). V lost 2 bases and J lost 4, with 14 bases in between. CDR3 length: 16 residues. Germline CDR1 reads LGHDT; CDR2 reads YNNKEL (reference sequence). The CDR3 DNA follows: TGTGCCAGCAGCCAACCAGGGGTGGGCATTAATGAAAAACTGTTTTTT. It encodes CASSQPGVGINEKLFF.

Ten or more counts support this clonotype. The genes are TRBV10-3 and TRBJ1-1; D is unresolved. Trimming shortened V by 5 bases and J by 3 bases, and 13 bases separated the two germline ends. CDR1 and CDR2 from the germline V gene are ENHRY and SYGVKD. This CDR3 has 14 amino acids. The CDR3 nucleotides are TGTGCCATCAGTTACAGCGGCGGGGACACTGAAGCTTTCTTT. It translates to CAISYSGGDTEAFF.

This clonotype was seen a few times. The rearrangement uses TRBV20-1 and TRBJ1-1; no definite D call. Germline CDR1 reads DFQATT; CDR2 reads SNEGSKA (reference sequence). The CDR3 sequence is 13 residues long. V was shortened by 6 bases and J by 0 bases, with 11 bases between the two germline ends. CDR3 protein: CSASGSLNTEAFF. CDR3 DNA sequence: TGCAGTGCCAGCGGCTCCCTGAACACTGAAGCTTTCTTT.

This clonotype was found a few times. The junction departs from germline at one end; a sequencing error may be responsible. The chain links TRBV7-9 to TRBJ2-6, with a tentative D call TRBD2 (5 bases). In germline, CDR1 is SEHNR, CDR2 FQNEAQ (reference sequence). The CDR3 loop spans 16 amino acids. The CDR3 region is CASSLASLPGANVLTF. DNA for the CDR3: TGTGCCAGCAGCCTAGCCAGTCTCCCTGGGGCCAACGTCCTGACTTTC.

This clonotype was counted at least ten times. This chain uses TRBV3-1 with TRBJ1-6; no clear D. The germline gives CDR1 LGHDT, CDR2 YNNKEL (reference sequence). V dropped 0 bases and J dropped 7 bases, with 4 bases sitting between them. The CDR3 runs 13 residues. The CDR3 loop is CASSQDRNSPLHF. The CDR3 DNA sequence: TGTGCCAGCAGCCAAGACCGGAATTCACCCCTCCACTTT.

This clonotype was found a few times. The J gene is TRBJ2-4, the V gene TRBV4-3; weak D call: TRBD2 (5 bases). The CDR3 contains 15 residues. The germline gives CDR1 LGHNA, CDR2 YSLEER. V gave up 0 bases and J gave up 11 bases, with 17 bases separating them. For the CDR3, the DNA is TGCGCCAGCAGCCAAGAAATGGAACCGTGGGGAGTTCAGTACTTC. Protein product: CASSQEMEPWGVQYF.

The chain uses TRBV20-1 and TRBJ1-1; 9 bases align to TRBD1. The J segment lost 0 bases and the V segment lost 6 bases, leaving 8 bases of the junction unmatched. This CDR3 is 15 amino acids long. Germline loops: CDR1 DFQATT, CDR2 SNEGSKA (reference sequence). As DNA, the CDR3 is TGCAGTGCCACTGACAGGGGGTCCGTGAACACTGAAGCTTTCTTT. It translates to CSATDRGSVNTEAFF.

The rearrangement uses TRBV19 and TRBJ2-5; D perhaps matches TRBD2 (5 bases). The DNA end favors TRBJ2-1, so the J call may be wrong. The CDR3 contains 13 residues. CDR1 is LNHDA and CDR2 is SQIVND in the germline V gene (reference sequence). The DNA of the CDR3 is TGTGCCAGTATTAGCCTCCCGGGGAATGAGCAGTTCTTC. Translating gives CASISLPGNEQFF.

The CDR3 sequence is CASSEYSQREIYEQYF. The CDR3 DNA reads TGTGCCAGCAGTGAGTATAGCCAGCGGGAGATCTACGAGCAGTACTTC. V gene TRBV25-1 combines with J gene TRBJ2-7; 8 bases line up with TRBD2. The V gene's germline CDR1 is MGHDK and CDR2 SYGVNS. Trimming at V came to 3 bases and at J to 3 bases, leaving 10 bases not matched to a gene. This CDR3 is built from 16 residues.

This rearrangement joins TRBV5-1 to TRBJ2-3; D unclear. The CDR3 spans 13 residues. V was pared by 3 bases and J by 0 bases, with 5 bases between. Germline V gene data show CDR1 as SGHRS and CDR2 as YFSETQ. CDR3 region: CASSWKSTDTQYF. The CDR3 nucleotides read TGCGCCAGCAGCTGGAAGAGCACAGATACGCAGTATTTT.

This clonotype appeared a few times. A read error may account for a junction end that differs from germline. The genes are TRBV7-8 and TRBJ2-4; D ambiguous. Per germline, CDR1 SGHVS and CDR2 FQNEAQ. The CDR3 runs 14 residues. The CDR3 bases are TGTGCCAGCAGCTTAGGGCAGGAAAAAAACATTCAGTGCTTC. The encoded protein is CASSLGQEKNIQCF.

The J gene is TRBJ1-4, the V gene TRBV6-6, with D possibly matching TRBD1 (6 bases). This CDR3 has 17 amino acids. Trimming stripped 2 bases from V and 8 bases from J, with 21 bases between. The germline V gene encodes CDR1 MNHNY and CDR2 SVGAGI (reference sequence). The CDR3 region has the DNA TGTGCCAGCAGTTACCTAACCGCACAGGGATCCGGCGAAAAACTGTTTTTT. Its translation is CASSYLTAQGSGEKLFF.

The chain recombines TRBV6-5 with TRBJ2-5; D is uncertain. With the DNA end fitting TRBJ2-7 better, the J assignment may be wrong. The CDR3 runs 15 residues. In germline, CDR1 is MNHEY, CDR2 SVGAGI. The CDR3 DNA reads TGTGCCAGCTCCCGGTGGGGAAAAAATTCGTACGAGCAGTACTTC. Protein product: CASSRWGKNSYEQYF.

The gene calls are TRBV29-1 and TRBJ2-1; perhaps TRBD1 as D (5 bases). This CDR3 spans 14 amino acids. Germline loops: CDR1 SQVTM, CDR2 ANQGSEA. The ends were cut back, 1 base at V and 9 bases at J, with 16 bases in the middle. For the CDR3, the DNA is TGCAGCGTTGAAGGTCAGGGCGATTTCAGTGAGCAGTTCTTC. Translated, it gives CSVEGQGDFSEQFF.

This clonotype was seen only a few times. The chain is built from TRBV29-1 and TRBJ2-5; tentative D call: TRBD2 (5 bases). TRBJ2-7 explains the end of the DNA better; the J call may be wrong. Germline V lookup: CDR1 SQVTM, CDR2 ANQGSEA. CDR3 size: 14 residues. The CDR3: CSVEDSLVPNEQYF. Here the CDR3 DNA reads TGCAGCGTTGAAGACTCACTAGTCCCCAACGAGCAGTACTTC.

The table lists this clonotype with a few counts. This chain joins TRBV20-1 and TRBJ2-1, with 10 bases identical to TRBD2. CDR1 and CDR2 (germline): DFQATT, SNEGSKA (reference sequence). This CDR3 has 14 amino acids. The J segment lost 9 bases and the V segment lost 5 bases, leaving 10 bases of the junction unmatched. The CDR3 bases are TGCAGTGCTCCGGGGGCGGGACTAGCGATTGAGCAGTTCTTC. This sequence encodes CSAPGAGLAIEQFF.

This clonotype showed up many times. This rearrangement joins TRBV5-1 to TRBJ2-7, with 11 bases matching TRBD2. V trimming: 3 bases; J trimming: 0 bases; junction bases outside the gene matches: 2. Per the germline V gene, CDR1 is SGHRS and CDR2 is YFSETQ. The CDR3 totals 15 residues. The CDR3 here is CASSSGLADSYEQYF. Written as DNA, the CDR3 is TGCGCCAGCAGCTCGGGACTAGCGGACTCCTACGAGCAGTACTTC.

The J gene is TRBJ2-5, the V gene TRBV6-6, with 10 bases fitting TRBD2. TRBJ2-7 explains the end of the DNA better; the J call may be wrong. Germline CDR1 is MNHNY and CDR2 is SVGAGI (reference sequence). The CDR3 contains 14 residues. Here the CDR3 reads CASSYGASGGEQYF. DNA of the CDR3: TGTGCCAGCAGTTACGGAGCTAGCGGGGGCGAGCAGTACTTC.

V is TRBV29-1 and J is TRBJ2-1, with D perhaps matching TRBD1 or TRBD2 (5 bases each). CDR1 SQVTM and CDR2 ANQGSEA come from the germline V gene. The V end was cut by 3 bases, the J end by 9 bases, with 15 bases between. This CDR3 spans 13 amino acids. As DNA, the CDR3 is TGCAGCGTTGAGATCCCTCCGGGGACTGAGCAGTTCTTC. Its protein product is CSVEIPPGTEQFF.

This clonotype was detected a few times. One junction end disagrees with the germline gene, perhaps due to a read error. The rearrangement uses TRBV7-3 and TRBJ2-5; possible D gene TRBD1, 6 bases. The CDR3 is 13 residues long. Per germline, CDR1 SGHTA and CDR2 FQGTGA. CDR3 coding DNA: TGTGCCAGCAGCACCCACAGGGAGAATGAGCAGTTTTTC. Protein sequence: CASSTHRENEQFF.

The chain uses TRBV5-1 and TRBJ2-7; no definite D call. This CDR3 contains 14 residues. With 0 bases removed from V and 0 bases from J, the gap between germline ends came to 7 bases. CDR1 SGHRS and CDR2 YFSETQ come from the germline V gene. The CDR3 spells CASSLDFSSYEQYF. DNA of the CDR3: TGCGCCAGCAGCTTGGACTTCAGCTCCTACGAGCAGTACTTC.

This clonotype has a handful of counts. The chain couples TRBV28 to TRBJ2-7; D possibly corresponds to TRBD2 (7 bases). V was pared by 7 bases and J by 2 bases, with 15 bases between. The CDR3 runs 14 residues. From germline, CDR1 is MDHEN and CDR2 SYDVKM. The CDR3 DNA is TGTGCCAGCATCCAACAGGGAGGGACCTACGAGCAGTACTTC. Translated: CASIQQGGTYEQYF. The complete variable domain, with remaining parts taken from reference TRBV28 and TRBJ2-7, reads DVKVTQSSRYLVKRTGEKVFLECVQDMDHENMFWYRQDPGLGLRLIYFSYDVKMKEKGDIPEGYSVSREKKERFSLILESASTNQTSMYLCASIQQGGTYEQYFGPGTRLTVT.

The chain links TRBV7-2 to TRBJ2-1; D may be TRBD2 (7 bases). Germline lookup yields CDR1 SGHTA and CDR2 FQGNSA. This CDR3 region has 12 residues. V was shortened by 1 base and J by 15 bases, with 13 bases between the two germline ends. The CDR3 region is CASSLEGGYVFF. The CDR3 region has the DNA TGTGCCAGCAGCTTAGAGGGGGGGTATGTGTTCTTC.

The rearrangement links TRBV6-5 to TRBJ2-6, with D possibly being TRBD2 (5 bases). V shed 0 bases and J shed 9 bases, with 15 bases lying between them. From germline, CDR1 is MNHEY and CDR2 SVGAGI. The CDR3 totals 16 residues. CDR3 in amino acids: CASSYSGVGGHNVLTF. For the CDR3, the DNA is TGTGCCAGCAGTTACTCCGGGGTCGGTGGGCACAACGTCCTGACTTTC.